This passage covers 14 T cell receptor beta chains from one sample sequenced in a study of blood T cell repertoires in COVID-19. Produced via immunoSEQ multiplex PCR; TCRdb's table is partial and in-frame only. The table lists about 230,000 clones, roughly 90% of them singletons. Material for sequencing was PBMCs or T cells enriched from blood (not recorded which). Receptor source: a woman in her twenties or thirties with acute COVID-19.

The rearrangement uses TRBV5-1 and TRBJ2-7, with 8 bases matching TRBD1. The CDR3 has 14 amino acids. Trimming cost V 4 bases and J 3 bases; bases outside gene matches: 6. CDR1 SGHRS and CDR2 YFSETQ come from the germline V gene. The CDR3 here is CASSLRTGSYEQYF. CDR3 coding DNA: TGCGCCAGCAGCCTGAGGACAGGGAGCTACGAGCAGTACTTC.

The CDR3 bases are TGCAGCGTCGGACTAGCGGGGGGCATTGAGCAGTTCTTC. Encoded protein: CSVGLAGGIEQFF. The chain couples TRBV29-1 to TRBJ2-1; 14 bases align to TRBD2. This CDR3 contains 13 residues. Germline V gene sequence: CDR1 SQVTM, CDR2 ANQGSEA. V lost 6 bases to trimming and J lost 9 bases; unmatched junction nucleotides: 4.

The CDR3 here is CASSPPTGDGMDTQYF. The CDR3, as DNA: TGTGCCAGCTCACCCCCGACAGGGGATGGCATGGATACGCAGTATTTT. The chain is built from TRBV18 and TRBJ2-3; 8 bases align to TRBD1. Germline V gene data show CDR1 as KGHSH and CDR2 as LQKENI. The ends lost 3 bases at V and 6 bases at J; junction bases unmatched: 11. This CDR3 spans 16 amino acids. Full variable domain (rest looked up from reference TRBV18 and TRBJ2-3): NAGVMQNPRHLVRRRGQEARLRCSPMKGHSHVYWYRQLPEEGLKFMVYLQKENIIDESGMPKERFSAEFPKEGPSILRIQQVVRGDSAAYFCASSPPTGDGMDTQYFGPGTRLTVL.

The genes are TRBV5-1 and TRBJ1-1; a weak D match, TRBD1 (6 bases). The CDR3 runs to 14 residues. With 2 bases removed from V and 8 bases from J, the gap between germline ends came to 16 bases. CDR1 and CDR2 (germline): SGHRS, YFSETQ. CDR3 loop: CASSFGPAGEEAFF. The CDR3 bases are TGCGCCAGCAGCTTTGGTCCGGCAGGGGAAGAAGCTTTCTTT.

The genes are TRBV5-4 and TRBJ1-1; no clear D gene. Germline CDR1 reads SGHNT; CDR2 reads YYREEE (reference sequence). The CDR3 has 13 residues. V was cut by 0 bases and J by 8 bases, with 11 bases left in between. The DNA for the CDR3 is TGTGCCAGCAGCTTGGTCGAGACTAGGGAAGCTTTCTTT. Amino acids: CASSLVETREAFF.

V is TRBV30 and J is TRBJ2-5; TRBD2 is a possible D gene (6 bases). The germline V gene encodes CDR1 GTSNPN and CDR2 SVGIG (reference sequence). The CDR3 loop spans 11 amino acids. V was trimmed by 3 bases and J by 5 bases, leaving 7 bases between them. In DNA, the CDR3 is TGTGCCTGGAGGGCGGGGGAGACCCAGTACTTC. It yields the protein CAWRAGETQYF.

Turning to this clone: Germline is not matched at one junction end, which may reflect a read error. CDR3 nucleotides: TGTGCCATCAGTGTCGGGGGGAGGGACGCATCCTTC. The encoded protein is CAISVGGRDASF. V gene TRBV10-3 combines with J gene TRBJ1-2; D perhaps matches TRBD1 (5 bases). Germline CDR1 ENHRY, CDR2 SYGVKD. This CDR3 is built from 12 residues.

The gene calls are TRBV18 and TRBJ1-1, with 9 nucleotides matching TRBD1. Trimming cost V 2 bases and J 0 bases; bases outside gene matches: 4. Germline V gives CDR1 KGHSH, CDR2 LQKENI. The CDR3 is made up of 16 amino acids. As DNA, the CDR3 is TGTGCCAGCTCACCAGGGACAGGGCTATTGAACACTGAAGCTTTCTTT. As protein: CASSPGTGLLNTEAFF.

V gene TRBV7-8 combines with J gene TRBJ2-1, with 7 bases matching TRBD2. With 10 bases clipped from V and 9 bases from J, the junction kept 15 bases outside the gene matches. CDR1 is SGHVS and CDR2 is FQNEAQ in the germline V gene. The CDR3 has 14 amino acids. The CDR3 sequence: CATATSSPLGEQFF. The CDR3 region has the DNA TGTGCCACTGCGACTAGCTCCCCCCTTGGTGAGCAGTTCTTC.

The V gene is TRBV7-2, the J gene TRBJ2-7; 9 nucleotides agree with TRBD1. CDR1 is SGHTA, CDR2 FQGNSA, per germline. The CDR3 runs to 16 residues. V was pared by 5 bases and J by 1 base, with 9 bases of the junction left unmatched. This CDR3 reads CASSISGGQGSYEQYF. Written as DNA, the CDR3 is TGTGCCAGCAGCATTTCGGGTGGACAGGGGTCCTACGAGCAGTACTTC.

The genes are TRBV7-2 and TRBJ1-2; tentatively, D is TRBD1 (6 bases). The V gene lost 3 bases and the J gene lost 0 bases, with 11 bases spanning the gap. Germline-derived CDR1 and CDR2 are SGHTA and FQGNSA. This CDR3 has 15 amino acids. The CDR3 sequence: CASSFTGTTNYGYTF. DNA for the CDR3: TGTGCCAGCAGCTTTACCGGGACAACTAACTATGGCTACACCTTC.

The rearrangement uses TRBV2 and TRBJ1-2; 8 nucleotides match TRBD1. The CDR3 loop spans 11 amino acids. Germline V gene sequence: CDR1 SNHLY, CDR2 FYNNEI. Trimming took 9 bases from V and 8 from J; bases not matched to a gene: 5. The CDR3 sequence: CARGTGFGYTF. In DNA form, the CDR3 reads TGTGCCAGGGGGACAGGATTCGGCTACACCTTC.

The rearrangement uses TRBV3-1 (or the pseudogene TRBV3-2) and TRBJ1-2; no firm D call. Germline V gene data show CDR1 as LGHDT and CDR2 as YNNKEL (reference sequence). The CDR3 is made up of 13 amino acids. The V gene lost 5 bases and the J gene lost 2 bases, with 9 bases spanning the gap. Written as DNA, the CDR3 is TGTGCCAGCAGCTCAAGAGGGAACTATGGCTACACCTTC. Translated, it gives CASSSRGNYGYTF.

The chain couples TRBV29-1 to TRBJ1-2; D is unclear. Germline CDR1 SQVTM, CDR2 ANQGSEA. Deletions cut 3 bases from V and 1 base from J, with 9 bases between. The CDR3 consists of 13 residues. CDR3 residues: CSVDSRFNYGYTF. As DNA, the CDR3 is TGCAGCGTTGATTCTCGGTTTAACTATGGCTACACCTTC.